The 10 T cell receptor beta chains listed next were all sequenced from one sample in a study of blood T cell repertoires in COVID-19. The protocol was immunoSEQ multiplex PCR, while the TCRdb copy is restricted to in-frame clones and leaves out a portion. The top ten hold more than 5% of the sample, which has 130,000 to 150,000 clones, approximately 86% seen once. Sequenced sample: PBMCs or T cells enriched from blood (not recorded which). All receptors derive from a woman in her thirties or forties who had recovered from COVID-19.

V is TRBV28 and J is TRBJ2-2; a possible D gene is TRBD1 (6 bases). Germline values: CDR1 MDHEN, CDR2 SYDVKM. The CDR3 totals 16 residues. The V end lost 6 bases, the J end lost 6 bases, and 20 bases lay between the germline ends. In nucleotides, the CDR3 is TGTGCCAGCAGGTCCCCAGGGGCCTCTATTTCCGGGGAGCTGTTTTTT. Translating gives CASRSPGASISGELFF.

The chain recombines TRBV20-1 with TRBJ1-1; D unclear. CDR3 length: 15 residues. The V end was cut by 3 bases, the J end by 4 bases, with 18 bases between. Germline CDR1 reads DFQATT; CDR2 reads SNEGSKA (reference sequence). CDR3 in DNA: TGCAGTGCTAGTCCCCCCGGAGACCTATTCACTGAAGCTTTCTTT. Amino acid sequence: CSASPPGDLFTEAFF.

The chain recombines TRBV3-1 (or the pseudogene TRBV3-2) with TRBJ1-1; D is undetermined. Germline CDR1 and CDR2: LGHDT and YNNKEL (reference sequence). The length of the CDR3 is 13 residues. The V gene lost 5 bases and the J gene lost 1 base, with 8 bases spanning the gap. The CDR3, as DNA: TGTGCCAGCAGCACCATACAGAACACTGAAGCTTTCTTT. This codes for CASSTIQNTEAFF.

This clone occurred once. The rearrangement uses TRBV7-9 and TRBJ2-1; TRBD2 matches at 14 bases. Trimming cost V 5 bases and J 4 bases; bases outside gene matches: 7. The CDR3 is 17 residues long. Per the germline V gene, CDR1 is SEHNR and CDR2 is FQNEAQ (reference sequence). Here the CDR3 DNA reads TGTGCCAGCAGCACGGGGACTAGCGGGAGAGGTTACAATGAGCAGTTCTTC. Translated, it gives CASSTGTSGRGYNEQFF.

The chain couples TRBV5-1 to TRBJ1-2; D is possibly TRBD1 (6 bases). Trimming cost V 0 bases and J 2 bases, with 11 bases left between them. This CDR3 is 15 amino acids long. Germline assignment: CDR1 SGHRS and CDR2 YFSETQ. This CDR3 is CASSLVGDTNYGYTF. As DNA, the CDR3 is TGCGCCAGCAGCTTGGTTGGGGACACCAACTATGGCTACACCTTC.

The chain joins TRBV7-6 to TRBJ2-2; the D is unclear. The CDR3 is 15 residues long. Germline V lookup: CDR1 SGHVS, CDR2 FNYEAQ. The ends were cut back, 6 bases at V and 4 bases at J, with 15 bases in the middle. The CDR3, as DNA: TGTGCCAGCAGGGGTGGAGACGACGGCACCGGGGAGCTGTTTTTT. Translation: CASRGGDDGTGELFF.

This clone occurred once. CDR3 bases: TGTGCCAGCAGCTTACAATTGGCGAGGGGAGGCAATGAGCAGTTCTTC. This gives the protein CASSLQLARGGNEQFF. The genes are TRBV11-2 and TRBJ2-1; D perhaps matches TRBD2 (6 bases). The CDR3 length is 16 residues. Germline V gene lookup returns CDR1 SGHAT and CDR2 FQNNGV. Trimming took 2 bases from V and 6 from J, leaving 17 bases between them.

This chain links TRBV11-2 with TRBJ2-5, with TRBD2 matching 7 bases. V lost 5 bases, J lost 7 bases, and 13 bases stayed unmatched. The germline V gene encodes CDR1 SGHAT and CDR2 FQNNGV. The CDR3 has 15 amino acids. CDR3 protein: CASSAYGPSGGTQYF. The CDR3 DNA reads TGTGCCAGCAGCGCCTATGGGCCCTCGGGGGGGACCCAGTACTTC.

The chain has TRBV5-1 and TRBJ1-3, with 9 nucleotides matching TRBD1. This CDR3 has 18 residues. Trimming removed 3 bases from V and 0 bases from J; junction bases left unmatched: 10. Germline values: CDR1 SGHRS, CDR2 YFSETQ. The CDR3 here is CASSSGTGPGDSGNTIYF. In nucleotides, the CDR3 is TGCGCCAGCAGCTCCGGGACAGGGCCCGGAGACTCTGGAAACACCATATATTTT.

CDR3 nucleotide sequence: TGTGCCATCGGACTAACTAGTGGTGAGACCCAGTACTTC. It yields the protein CAIGLTSGETQYF. The chain uses TRBV10-3 and TRBJ2-5; weak D call: TRBD2 (6 bases). The CDR3 is 13 residues long. Trimming removed 8 bases at V and 5 bases at J, with 15 bases between. CDR1 is ENHRY and CDR2 is SYGVKD in the germline V gene.